The 30 T cell receptor beta chains listed next were all sequenced from one sample in a study of T cell responses to AZD1222 COVID-19 vaccine. The method was immunoSEQ multiplex PCR; TCRdb's version includes in-frame clones alone and lacks a portion of them. This sample carries approximately 6,100 clones, 70% to 90% of them seen once, and the ten largest clones take over 15%. The sequences come from peripheral blood, collected 28 days after the second AZD1222 dose. All receptors derive from an adult who received the AZD1222 COVID-19 vaccine.

This sequence joins TRBV18 and TRBJ1-4; D unresolved. V was trimmed by 0 bases and J by 7 bases, leaving 9 bases between them. Germline loops: CDR1 KGHSH, CDR2 LQKENI. This CDR3 is built from 14 residues. This CDR3 reads CASSPPWESEKLFF. CDR3 nucleotides: TGTGCCAGCTCACCACCCTGGGAGAGTGAAAAACTGTTTTTT.

CDR3 amino acids: CASSFTSGIADTQYF. The DNA of the CDR3 is TGTGCCAGCAGCTTCACTAGCGGTATCGCAGATACGCAGTATTTT. The V call is TRBV7-8, the J call TRBJ2-3; 8 bases align to TRBD2. Looked up from germline, CDR1 is SGHVS and CDR2 is FQNEAQ. J gave up 4 bases and V 3 bases, and 6 bases lay outside the gene matches. The CDR3 consists of 15 residues.

The table lists this clone with a count of one. This sequence joins TRBV11-2 and TRBJ2-7; 7 nucleotides match TRBD1. J was trimmed by 6 bases and V by 4 bases; bases with no gene match: 12. From germline, CDR1 is SGHAT and CDR2 FQNNGV. The CDR3 consists of 15 residues. CDR3 sequence reads: CASSSLQGTAAEQYV. In DNA form, the CDR3 reads TGTGCCAGCAGCTCGTTGCAGGGGACAGCGGCCGAGCAGTACGTC.

This clone appeared a few times. This chain links TRBV4-3 with TRBJ2-7; no firm D call. Germline CDR1 is LGHNA and CDR2 is YSLEER. The CDR3 spans 14 residues. The V end lost 3 bases, the J end lost 0 bases, and 9 bases lay between the germline ends. CDR3 DNA: TGCGCCAGCAGCCAGGACCCGAGCTCCTACGAGCAGTACTTC. Its translation is CASSQDPSSYEQYF.

V is TRBV21-1 and J is TRBJ1-5. TRBV21-1 is recorded as a pseudogene. The CDR3 has 16 residues. The CDR3 loop reads CASSKIERIASQPQHF. The CDR3 nucleotides are TGTGCCAGCAGCAAAATCGAGAGAATAGCGAGTCAGCCCCAGCATTTT.

V and J are TRBV3-1 (or the pseudogene TRBV3-2) and TRBJ1-4; 7 bases match TRBD1. The CDR3 is made up of 16 amino acids. The V segment lost 4 bases and the J segment 8 bases; nucleotides outside the gene matches: 13. Germline V lookup: CDR1 LGHDT, CDR2 YNNKEL (reference sequence). CDR3 amino acids: CASSPHLTGVREKLFF. CDR3 coding DNA: TGTGCCAGCAGCCCGCATCTAACAGGGGTGCGGGAAAAACTGTTTTTT.

V gene TRBV6-5 combines with J gene TRBJ1-4, with a weak D call TRBD1 (5 bases). The CDR3 covers 12 residues. Looked up from germline, CDR1 is MNHEY and CDR2 is SVGAGI. Trimming took off 6 bases at V and 9 bases at J, with 11 bases between the two ends. The CDR3 nucleotides are TGTGCCAGCAGCCCGGACATTCAAAAACTGTTTTTT. This encodes CASSPDIQKLFF.

The rearrangement joins TRBV19 to TRBJ1-2, with 8 bases lining up with TRBD1. The CDR3 has 15 amino acids. The germline V gene encodes CDR1 LNHDA and CDR2 SQIVND (reference sequence). The ends lost 5 bases at V and 8 bases at J; junction bases unmatched: 13. This CDR3 is CASSSYDRGKWGYTF. DNA for the CDR3: TGTGCCAGTAGTTCATACGACAGGGGAAAATGGGGCTACACCTTC.

The CDR3 nucleotides are TGTGCCAGCAGCTTAACGCGGGAGCCTCACAATGAGCAGTTCTTC. Residues: CASSLTREPHNEQFF. This chain joins TRBV7-3 and TRBJ2-1; the match to TRBD2 covers 7 bases. The CDR3 has 15 residues. CDR1 is SGHTA and CDR2 is FQGTGA in the germline V gene. V lost 0 bases and J lost 5; bases outside the gene matches: 4. The full variable domain, completed using reference TRBV7-3 and TRBJ2-1, is GAGVSQTPSNKVTEKGKYVELRCDPISGHTALYWYRQSLGQGPEFLIYFQGTGAADDSGLPNDRFFAVRPEGSVSTLKIQRTERGDSAVYLCASSLTREPHNEQFFGPGTRLTVL.

The chain carries TRBV12-3 or TRBV12-4 and TRBJ1-5; D gene unclear. Trimming removed 3 bases from V and 11 bases from J, with 8 bases in between. The length of the CDR3 is 11 residues. CDR3 in DNA: TGTGCCAGCAGTTTGGACGGGACCCAGCATTTT. Residues: CASSLDGTQHF.

This chain uses TRBV11-2 with TRBJ1-2, with 7 bases fitting TRBD1. Germline V gene sequence: CDR1 SGHAT, CDR2 FQNNGV. The V and J ends lost 5 bases and 4 bases, in that order; junction bases with no gene match: 10. The CDR3 length is 15 residues. CDR3 nucleotide sequence: TGTGCCAGCAGCCTACAACAGGGGCGGGCCTATGGCTACACCTTC. Encoded protein: CASSLQQGRAYGYTF.

The rearrangement uses TRBV7-6 and TRBJ1-5; 9 bases align to TRBD1. The ends lost 3 bases at V and 6 bases at J; junction bases unmatched: 3. Germline assignment: CDR1 SGHVS and CDR2 FNYEAQ. CDR3 length: 14 amino acids. The DNA of the CDR3 is TGTGCCAGCAGCTTGGGGACAGGGAGTCAGCCCCAGCATTTT. Its protein product is CASSLGTGSQPQHF.

This clone was counted a single time. The V and J genes are TRBV7-9 and TRBJ2-1; D gene ambiguous. This CDR3 comprises 15 residues. Trimming stripped 0 bases from V and 9 bases from J, with 15 bases between. In germline, CDR1 is SEHNR, CDR2 FQNEAQ (reference sequence). CDR3 protein: CASSLASGHRSEQFF. The CDR3 DNA reads TGTGCCAGCAGCTTAGCGAGTGGGCATAGGAGTGAGCAGTTCTTC.

J is TRBJ2-1 and V is TRBV25-1; 13 bases line up with TRBD2. The CDR3 length is 16 residues. Germline V gives CDR1 MGHDK, CDR2 SYGVNS. Trimming took 5 bases from V and 7 from J; bases not matched to a gene: 8. This chain's CDR3 is CASSPPGTSGKNEQFF. The CDR3 DNA is TGTGCCAGCAGTCCCCCCGGGACTAGCGGGAAAAATGAGCAGTTCTTC.

The rearrangement links TRBV5-1 to TRBJ1-1, with D possibly matching TRBD1 (6 bases). Germline CDR1 reads SGHRS; CDR2 reads YFSETQ. The CDR3 loop spans 15 amino acids. Trimming left V 2 bases short and J 1 base short, with 12 bases between. The chain's CDR3 is CASSFSRGQNTEAFF. As DNA, the CDR3 is TGCGCCAGCAGCTTCTCCAGGGGTCAGAACACTGAAGCTTTCTTT.

This rearrangement joins TRBV9 to TRBJ2-1, with D uncertain. The V and J ends lost 0 bases and 7 bases respectively, with 8 bases between them. CDR3 size: 13 residues. Germline V gene data show CDR1 as SGDLS and CDR2 as YYNGEE. CDR3 sequence reads: CASSVAARNEQFF. CDR3 in DNA: TGTGCCAGCAGCGTAGCTGCGCGGAATGAGCAGTTCTTC.

The rearrangement links TRBV5-1 to TRBJ2-5, with a tentative D call TRBD1 (5 bases). The germline V and J ends were trimmed by 4 bases and 5 bases, with 15 bases remaining between them. The CDR3 is 14 residues long. Germline V gene lookup returns CDR1 SGHRS and CDR2 YFSETQ. CDR3 sequence: CASSPRQGRETQYF. CDR3 nucleotide sequence: TGCGCCAGCAGCCCGCGGCAGGGAAGGGAGACCCAGTACTTC. Supplemented by reference TRBV5-1 and TRBJ2-5, the full variable domain reads KAGVTQTPRYLIKTRGQQVTLSCSPISGHRSVSWYQQTPGQGLQFLFEYFSETQRNKGNFPGRFSGRQFSNSRSEMNVSTLELGDSALYLCASSPRQGRETQYFGPGTRLLVL.

The J gene is TRBJ2-1, the V gene TRBV7-3; D is ambiguous. V was cut by 5 bases and J by 0 bases, with 14 bases left in between. Looked up from germline, CDR1 is SGHTA and CDR2 is FQGTGA. The CDR3 totals 16 residues. CDR3 sequence (DNA): TGTGCCAGCAGCCAATCACTGGGCAGCTCCTACAATGAGCAGTTCTTC. Its translation is CASSQSLGSSYNEQFF.

The chain combines TRBV3-1 (or the pseudogene TRBV3-2) with TRBJ1-1; D gene uncertain. Between the trimmed V and J ends, which lost 1 base and 11 bases, there was a span of 14 bases. Germline CDR1 and CDR2: LGHDT and YNNKEL (reference sequence). The CDR3 runs 13 residues. The CDR3 coding sequence is TGTGCCAGCAGCCAAGGTGTTCCCCGAGAGGCTTTCTTT. Its translation is CASSQGVPREAFF.

The rearrangement links TRBV7-2 to TRBJ2-7; 10 bases map to TRBD2. This CDR3 comprises 15 residues. V shed 4 bases and J 3 bases; nucleotides not matched to a gene: 6. Germline CDR1 reads SGHTA; CDR2 reads FQGNSA. The CDR3 loop reads CASSSLAGVIYEQYF. The CDR3 bases are TGTGCCAGCAGCTCCCTAGCGGGAGTGATCTACGAGCAGTACTTC.

This chain links TRBV6-1 with TRBJ2-3; TRBD2 aligns across 7 bases. Trimming took 2 bases from V and 5 from J; bases not matched to a gene: 7. The germline V gene has CDR1 MNHNS and CDR2 SASEGT. The CDR3 is made up of 15 amino acids. The CDR3 coding sequence is TGTGCCAGCAGTGAACCAGCGGGAAGTCAAGATACGCAGTATTTT. Protein product: CASSEPAGSQDTQYF.

The chain joins TRBV2 to TRBJ1-4, with a tentative D call TRBD1 (5 bases). CDR3 length: 13 amino acids. CDR1 and CDR2 (germline): SNHLY, FYNNEI. Trimming removed 11 bases at V and 4 bases at J, with 14 bases between. CDR3 amino acids: CASQGVGNEKLFF. CDR3 in DNA: TGTGCCTCTCAGGGAGTGGGTAATGAAAAACTGTTTTTT.

The chain couples TRBV7-3 to TRBJ2-7; 8 nucleotides line up with TRBD2. Germline-derived CDR1 and CDR2 are SGHTA and FQGTGA. This CDR3 region has 16 residues. The ends lost 1 base at V and 1 base at J; junction bases unmatched: 6. The CDR3 here is CASSLSGSGTSYEQYF. In DNA, the CDR3 is TGTGCCAGCAGCTTAAGTGGTAGCGGGACATCCTACGAGCAGTACTTC. Combining the CDR3 with reference TRBV7-3 and TRBJ2-7 gives the whole variable domain GAGVSQTPSNKVTEKGKYVELRCDPISGHTALYWYRQSLGQGPEFLIYFQGTGAADDSGLPNDRFFAVRPEGSVSTLKIQRTERGDSAVYLCASSLSGSGTSYEQYFGPGTRLTVT.

This rearrangement joins TRBV5-1 to TRBJ2-1; D gene ambiguous. CDR3 length equals 13 residues. The V end was cut by 2 bases, the J end by 6 bases, with 9 bases between. The germline V gene has CDR1 SGHRS and CDR2 YFSETQ. CDR3 bases: TGCGCCAGCAGCTTCGAGAACCCCAATGAGCAGTTCTTC. Translating it yields CASSFENPNEQFF. Full variable domain (remainder filled in from reference TRBV5-1 and TRBJ2-1): KAGVTQTPRYLIKTRGQQVTLSCSPISGHRSVSWYQQTPGQGLQFLFEYFSETQRNKGNFPGRFSGRQFSNSRSEMNVSTLELGDSALYLCASSFENPNEQFFGPGTRLTVL.

The rearrangement links TRBV10-2 to TRBJ2-7; no clear D. Germline V lookup: CDR1 WSHSY, CDR2 SAAADI. The CDR3 has 11 amino acids. The V end lost 5 bases, the J end lost 0 bases, and 2 bases lay between the germline ends. The CDR3 DNA is TGCGCCAGCAGTTCCTCCTACGAGCAGTACTTC. This translates into CASSSSYEQYF.

The gene calls are TRBV7-2 and TRBJ1-2; 7 bases are a match to TRBD1. V trimming: 6 bases; J trimming: 8 bases; junction bases outside the gene matches: 6. CDR1 and CDR2 from the germline V gene are SGHTA and FQGNSA. This CDR3 region has 12 residues. CDR3 sequence reads: CASSLTGHGYTF. CDR3 in DNA: TGTGCCAGCAGTTTGACAGGGCACGGCTACACCTTC.

This clone was observed once. The chain links TRBV5-1 to TRBJ2-1; D gene unclear. The CDR3 is 14 amino acids. Germline V CDR1 and CDR2: SGHRS, YFSETQ. V gave up 6 bases and J gave up 3 bases, with 13 bases separating them. Here the CDR3 DNA reads TGCGCCAGCACCATCCTTCCAGACTACAATGAGCAGTTCTTC. Amino acid sequence: CASTILPDYNEQFF.

This clone was seen a single time. This chain uses TRBV7-9 with TRBJ2-7; possible D gene TRBD2, 6 bases. Trimming removed 5 bases at V and 3 bases at J, with 8 bases between. The CDR3 is made up of 12 amino acids. The germline V gene has CDR1 SEHNR and CDR2 FQNEAQ (reference sequence). CDR3 sequence: CASSQDYYEQYF. Here the CDR3 DNA reads TGTGCCAGCAGCCAGGACTACTACGAGCAGTACTTC.

V and J are TRBV7-6 and TRBJ2-3; TRBD2 matches at 13 bases. The CDR3 spans 16 residues. Trimming took 4 bases from V and 4 from J; bases not matched to a gene: 5. CDR1 is SGHVS, CDR2 FNYEAQ, per germline. The CDR3 nucleotides are TGTGCCAGCAGCTGGACTAGCGGGAGAACGCCAGATACGCAGTATTTT. Its protein product is CASSWTSGRTPDTQYF.

The DNA of the CDR3 is TGTGCCAGCAGCTTGGGACAGGGGGCAACTGGCTACACCTTC. Encoded protein: CASSLGQGATGYTF. The chain recombines TRBV5-6 with TRBJ1-2; 10 bases map to TRBD1. This CDR3 contains 14 residues. Germline V CDR1 and CDR2: SGHDT, YYEEEE. With 0 bases clipped from V and 7 bases from J, the junction kept 3 bases outside the gene matches.